This T cell receptor (beta chain) was sequenced during a study of PD-L1 blockade in urothelial cancer (dated by TCRdb to about 2017). Regarding the complete study: Therapy was started in about 2014 for all patients, and atezolizumab 1,200 mg was administered intravenously every 3 weeks. About 90% of the 29 patients were identified as males with urothelial cancer of bladder origin, and a prior smoking history was reported by 18 of 29 patients. Patients had an ECOG performance status of 0 or 1 and had received between 0 and 3 prior chemotherapy regimens. Blood samples were analyzed at two time points: 3 weeks after treatment start (second dose) and 6 weeks after treatment start. A median of about 140,000 T cells and 65,000 to 90,000 unique TCRs was obtained from blood samples, and a median clonality of roughly 0.08 was observed. Somatic, immune and clinical correlates of response to PD-L1 blockade with atezolizumab in urothelial cancer were the focus of an exploratory multi-omic analysis. Pretreatment tumor samples and matched peripheral blood, collected serially before and after atezolizumab treatment, underwent TCR sequencing. Progression-free survival longer than 6 months counted as durable clinical benefit, and TCR features were additionally tested against both progression-free and overall survival. Whole exome sequencing and RNA sequencing of pretreatment tumors were performed alongside TCR sequencing in the same patients. Roughly 9 patients reached durable clinical benefit, while some 20 patients did not. Just over 28 patients had pretreatment blood TCR-seq, some 25 had at least one posttreatment blood collection, and some 25 had tumor TCR-seq.

The time point label for this specimen denotes: peripheral blood 6 weeks after treatment start. The cohort included about 27 patients with locally advanced or metastatic urothelial carcinoma who were treated at Memorial Sloan Kettering on a trial protocol. Peripheral blood mononuclear cells were collected pretreatment and during treatment, at between 1 and 8 total time points per patient. The Qiagen DNeasy Blood extraction kit was used to purify genomic DNA from total PBMCs and from tumor samples. PBMCs were collected pretreatment and during treatment and were isolated and stored as previously described. General study outcomes and caveats: At 3 weeks after the start of treatment, tumor-associated TCR clones in peripheral blood had expanded more in patients with durable benefit (n of about 21, p = 0.022). A pretreatment peripheral blood TCR clonality below the median was linked to improved progression-free and overall survival. Because of the small sample size (n ≈ 30) and the many exploratory analyses performed, the results are intended to be regarded as hypothesis-generating.

Taken from cysteine to phenylalanine, the CDR3 has 14 residues. CDR3 DNA is the only sequence kept; it has 42 bases, read in frame from the first base. In the germline V gene, CDR1 corresponds to SGHRS and CDR2 to YFSETQ. V lost 1 base and J lost 5 bases; the stretch between them is 11 bases long. This clone was detected once. Its recognized antigen is unknown. Qualities for individual bases were not recorded, and no much larger clone is one base off. To estimate absolute template abundance from read counts, synthetic TCR analog templates were spiked into each PCR. Using the immunoSEQ assay, TCRbeta CDR3 regions were amplified from genomic DNA with bias-controlled V and J gene primers. Rearranged TCRbeta segments were sequenced at approximately 20X coverage. The published analysis was carried out like this. Clustering was used to correct sequencing errors, and CDR3s were annotated against IMGT so that V, D and J genes could be assigned. Downstream analyses used only productive TCRbeta rearrangements, leaving out any out-of-frame or stop-codon sequences. Clonality was calculated as one minus the Shannon entropy normalized by the log of the number of unique productive sequences. Fisher's exact test with Benjamini-Hochberg correction, at a threshold of adjusted p below 0.01, was used to find clones that differed between time points or between blood and tumor. What TCRdb holds here is the immuneACCESS table cut down to in-frame rearrangements. Part of the clones is not present; checked against another copy, under half of the missing clones reflect an unresolved V gene, and the others are unexplained. Clone size and the V and J calls come from that table; the DNA yielded D and trimming. The sample table holds some 120,000 clones, of which around 89% were seen once. The ten most abundant clones make up about 1.8% of the sample.

This specimen consisted of PBMCs, obtained around atezolizumab (anti-PD-L1) treatment. The chain links TRBV5-1 with TRBJ2-3, with an unclear D gene assignment. This sequence was found in a man aged 55-75 years with urothelial cancer. The CDR3 reads CASSLLGLRDTQYF. The DNA is TGCGCCAGCAGCTTGTTGGGCCTCAGAGATACGCAGTATTTT. This CDR3, with the reference TRBV5-1 and TRBJ2-3 proteins standing in past its ends, gives the full variable domain KAGVTQTPRYLIKTRGQQVTLSCSPISGHRSVSWYQQTPGQGLQFLFEYFSETQRNKGNFPGRFSGRQFSNSRSEMNVSTLELGDSALYLCASSLLGLRDTQYFGPGTRLTVL.